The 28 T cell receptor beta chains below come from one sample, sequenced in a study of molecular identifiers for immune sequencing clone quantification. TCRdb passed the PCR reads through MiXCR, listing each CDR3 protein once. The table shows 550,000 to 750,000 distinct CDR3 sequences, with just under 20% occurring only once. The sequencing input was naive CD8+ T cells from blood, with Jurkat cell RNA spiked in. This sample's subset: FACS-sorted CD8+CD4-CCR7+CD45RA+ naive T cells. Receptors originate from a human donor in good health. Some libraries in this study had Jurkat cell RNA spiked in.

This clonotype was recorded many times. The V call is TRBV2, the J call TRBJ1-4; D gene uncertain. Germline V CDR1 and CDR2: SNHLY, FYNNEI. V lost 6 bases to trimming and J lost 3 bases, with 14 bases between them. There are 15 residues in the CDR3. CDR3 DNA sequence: TGTGCCAGCAGGCTCATTAGGGCGGCTAATGAAAAACTGTTTTTT. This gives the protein CASRLIRAANEKLFF.

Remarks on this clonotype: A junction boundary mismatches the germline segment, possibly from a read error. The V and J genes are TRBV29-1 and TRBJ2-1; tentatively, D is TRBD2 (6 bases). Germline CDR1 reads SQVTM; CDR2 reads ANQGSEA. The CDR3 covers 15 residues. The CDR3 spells CSAYDGSRSYSEQFF. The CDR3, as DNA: TGCAGCGCCTACGACGGGAGTCGCTCCTACAGTGAGCAGTTCTTC.

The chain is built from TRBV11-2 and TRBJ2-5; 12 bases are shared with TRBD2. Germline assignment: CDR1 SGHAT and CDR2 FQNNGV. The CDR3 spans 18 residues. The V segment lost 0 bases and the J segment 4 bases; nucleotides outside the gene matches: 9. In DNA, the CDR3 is TGTGCCAGCAGCTTAGATCACCCTAGCGGGAGGGCTAGAGAGACCCAGTACTTC. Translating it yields CASSLDHPSGRARETQYF. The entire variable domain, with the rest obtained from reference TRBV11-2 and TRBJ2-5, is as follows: EAGVAQSPRYKIIEKRQSVAFWCNPISGHATLYWYQQILGQGPKLLIQFQNNGVVDDSQLPKDRFSAERLKGVDSTLKIQPAKLEDSAVYLCASSLDHPSGRARETQYFGPGTRLLVL.

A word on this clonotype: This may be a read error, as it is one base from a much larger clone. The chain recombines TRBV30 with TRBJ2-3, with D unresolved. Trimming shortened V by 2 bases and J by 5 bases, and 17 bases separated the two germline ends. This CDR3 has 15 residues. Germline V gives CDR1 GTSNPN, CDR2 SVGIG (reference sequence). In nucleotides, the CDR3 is TGTGCCTGGAGTAGCGCTGGCGGAATGGGAGATACGCAGTATTTT. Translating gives CAWSSAGGMGDTQYF.

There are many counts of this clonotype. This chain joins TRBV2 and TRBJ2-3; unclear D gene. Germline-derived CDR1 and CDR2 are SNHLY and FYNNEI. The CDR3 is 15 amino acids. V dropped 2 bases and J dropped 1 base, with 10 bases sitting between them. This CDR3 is CASSELTTGTDTQYF. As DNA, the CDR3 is TGTGCCAGCAGTGAACTCACGACGGGCACAGATACGCAGTATTTT.

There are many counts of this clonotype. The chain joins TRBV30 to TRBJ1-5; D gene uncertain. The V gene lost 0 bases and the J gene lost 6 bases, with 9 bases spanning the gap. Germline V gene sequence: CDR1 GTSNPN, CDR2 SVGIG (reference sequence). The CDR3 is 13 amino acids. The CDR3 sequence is CAWSVMGSQPQHF. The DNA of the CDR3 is TGTGCCTGGAGTGTAATGGGAAGTCAGCCCCAGCATTTT. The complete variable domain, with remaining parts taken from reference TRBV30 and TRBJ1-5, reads SQTIHQWPATLVQPVGSPLSLECTVEGTSNPNLYWYRQAAGRGLQLLFYSVGIGQISSEVPQNLSASRPQDRQFILSSKKLLLSDSGFYLCAWSVMGSQPQHFGDGTRLSIL.

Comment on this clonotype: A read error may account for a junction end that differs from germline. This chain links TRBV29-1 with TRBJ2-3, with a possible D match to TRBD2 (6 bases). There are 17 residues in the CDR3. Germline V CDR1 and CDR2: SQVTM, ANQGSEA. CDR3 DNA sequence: TGCAGCGTGAAAGGAGTTGGCGGGGACGTCAACTCAGATACGCAGTGTTTT. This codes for CSVKGVGGDVNSDTQCF.

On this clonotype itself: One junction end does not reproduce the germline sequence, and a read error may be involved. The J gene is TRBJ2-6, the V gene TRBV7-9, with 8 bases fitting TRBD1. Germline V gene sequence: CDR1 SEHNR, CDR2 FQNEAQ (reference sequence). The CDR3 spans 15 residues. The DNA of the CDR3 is TGTGCCAGCAGCTTACCGACAGGGGAGGCCAACGTCCTGATTTTC. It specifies CASSLPTGEANVLIF.

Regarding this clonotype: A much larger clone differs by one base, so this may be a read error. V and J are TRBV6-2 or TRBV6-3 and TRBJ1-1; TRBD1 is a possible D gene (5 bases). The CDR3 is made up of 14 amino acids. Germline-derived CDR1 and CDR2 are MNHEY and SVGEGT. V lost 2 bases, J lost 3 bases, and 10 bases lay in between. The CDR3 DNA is TGTGCCAGCAGTTACGCTTTGGGGGACACTGAAGCTTTCTTT. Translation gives CASSYALGDTEAFF.

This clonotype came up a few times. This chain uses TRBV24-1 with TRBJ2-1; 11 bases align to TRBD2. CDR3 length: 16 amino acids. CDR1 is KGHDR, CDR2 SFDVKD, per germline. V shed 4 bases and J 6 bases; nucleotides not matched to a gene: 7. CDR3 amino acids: CATSDPSLAGGNEQFF. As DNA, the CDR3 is TGTGCCACCAGTGACCCGTCGCTAGCGGGAGGCAATGAGCAGTTCTTC.

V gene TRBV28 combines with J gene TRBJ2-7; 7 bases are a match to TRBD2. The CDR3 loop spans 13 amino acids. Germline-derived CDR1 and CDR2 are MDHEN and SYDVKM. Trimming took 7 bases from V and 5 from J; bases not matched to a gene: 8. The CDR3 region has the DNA TGTGCCAGCAACTTTGGACTAGTCGACGAGCAGTACTTC. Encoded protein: CASNFGLVDEQYF. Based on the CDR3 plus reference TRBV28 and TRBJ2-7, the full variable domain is DVKVTQSSRYLVKRTGEKVFLECVQDMDHENMFWYRQDPGLGLRLIYFSYDVKMKEKGDIPEGYSVSREKKERFSLILESASTNQTSMYLCASNFGLVDEQYFGPGTRLTVT.

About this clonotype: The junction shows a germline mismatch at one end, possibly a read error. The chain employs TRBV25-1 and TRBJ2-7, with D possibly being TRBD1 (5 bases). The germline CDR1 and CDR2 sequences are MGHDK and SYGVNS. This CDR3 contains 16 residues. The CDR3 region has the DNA TGTGCCAGCACCTTGGTACGATGGGGCGTCTCCAACGAGCAGTACTTC. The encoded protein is CASTLVRWGVSNEQYF.

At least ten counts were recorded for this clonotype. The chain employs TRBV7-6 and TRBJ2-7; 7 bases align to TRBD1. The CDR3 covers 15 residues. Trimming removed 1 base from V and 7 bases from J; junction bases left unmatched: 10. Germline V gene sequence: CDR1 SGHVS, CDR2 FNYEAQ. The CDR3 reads CASSLGSGGSGEQYF. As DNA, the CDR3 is TGTGCCAGCAGCTTAGGTTCAGGGGGTTCGGGGGAGCAGTACTTC.

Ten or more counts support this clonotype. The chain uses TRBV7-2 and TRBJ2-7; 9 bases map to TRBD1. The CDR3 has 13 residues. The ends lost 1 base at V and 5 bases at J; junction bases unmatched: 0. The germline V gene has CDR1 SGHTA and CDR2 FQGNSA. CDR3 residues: CASSLGTGDEQYF. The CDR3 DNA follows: TGTGCCAGCAGCTTAGGGACAGGGGACGAGCAGTACTTC.

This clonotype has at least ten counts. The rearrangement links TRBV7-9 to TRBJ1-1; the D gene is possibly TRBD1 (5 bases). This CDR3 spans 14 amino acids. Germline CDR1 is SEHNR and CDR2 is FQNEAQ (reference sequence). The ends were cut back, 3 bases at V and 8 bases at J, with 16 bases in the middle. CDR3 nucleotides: TGTGCCAGCAGCTTCGTTGTTGGGGGTACGGAAGCTTTCTTT. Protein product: CASSFVVGGTEAFF. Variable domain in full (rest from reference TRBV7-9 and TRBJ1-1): DTGVSQNPRHKITKRGQNVTFRCDPISEHNRLYWYRQTLGQGPEFLTYFQNEAQLEKSRLLSDRFSAERPKGSFSTLEIQRTEQGDSAMYLCASSFVVGGTEAFFGQGTRLTVV.

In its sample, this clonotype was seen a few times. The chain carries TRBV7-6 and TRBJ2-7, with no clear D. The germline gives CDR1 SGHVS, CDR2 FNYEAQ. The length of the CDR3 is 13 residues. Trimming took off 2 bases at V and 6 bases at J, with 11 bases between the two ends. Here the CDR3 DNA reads TGTGCCAGCAGCTTAACTTCTCTCGCCGAGCAGTACTTC. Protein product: CASSLTSLAEQYF.

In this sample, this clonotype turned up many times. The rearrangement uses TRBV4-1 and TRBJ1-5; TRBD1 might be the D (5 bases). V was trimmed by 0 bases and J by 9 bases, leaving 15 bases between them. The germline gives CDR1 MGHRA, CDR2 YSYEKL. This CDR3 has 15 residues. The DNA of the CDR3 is TGCGCCAGCAGCCAAGAAGGAGAGGCAGGGTGGCCCCAGCATTTT. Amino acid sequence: CASSQEGEAGWPQHF.

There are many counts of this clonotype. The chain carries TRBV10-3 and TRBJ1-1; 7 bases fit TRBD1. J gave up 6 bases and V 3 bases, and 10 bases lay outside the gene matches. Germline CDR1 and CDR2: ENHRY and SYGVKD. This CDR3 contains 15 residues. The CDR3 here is CAISDAGQVGAEAFF. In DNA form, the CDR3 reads TGTGCCATCAGTGATGCAGGACAGGTGGGCGCTGAAGCTTTCTTT.

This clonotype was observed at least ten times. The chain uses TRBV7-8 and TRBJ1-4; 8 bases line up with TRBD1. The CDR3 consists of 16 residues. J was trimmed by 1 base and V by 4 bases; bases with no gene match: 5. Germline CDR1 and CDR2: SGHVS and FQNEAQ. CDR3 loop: CASSWTGKLTNEKLFF. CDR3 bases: TGTGCCAGCAGCTGGACAGGGAAACTAACTAATGAAAAACTGTTTTTT.

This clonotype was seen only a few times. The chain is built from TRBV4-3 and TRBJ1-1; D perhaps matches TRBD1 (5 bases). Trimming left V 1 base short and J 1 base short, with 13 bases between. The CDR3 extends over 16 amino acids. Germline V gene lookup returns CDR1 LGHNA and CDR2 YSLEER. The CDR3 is CASSQGTSRANTEAFF. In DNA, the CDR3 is TGCGCCAGCAGCCAAGGGACTTCCAGGGCGAACACTGAAGCTTTCTTT.

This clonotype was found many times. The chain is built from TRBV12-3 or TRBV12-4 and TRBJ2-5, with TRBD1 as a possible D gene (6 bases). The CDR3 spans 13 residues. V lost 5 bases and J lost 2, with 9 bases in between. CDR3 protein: CASSHGQQETQYF. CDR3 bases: TGTGCCAGCAGTCATGGACAGCAAGAGACCCAGTACTTC.

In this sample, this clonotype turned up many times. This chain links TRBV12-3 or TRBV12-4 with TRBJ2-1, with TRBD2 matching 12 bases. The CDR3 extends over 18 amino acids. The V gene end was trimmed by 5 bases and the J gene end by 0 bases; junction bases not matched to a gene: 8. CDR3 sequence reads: CASSIGTSGRSSYNEQFF. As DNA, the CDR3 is TGTGCCAGCAGTATCGGGACTAGCGGGCGGAGCTCCTACAATGAGCAGTTCTTC.

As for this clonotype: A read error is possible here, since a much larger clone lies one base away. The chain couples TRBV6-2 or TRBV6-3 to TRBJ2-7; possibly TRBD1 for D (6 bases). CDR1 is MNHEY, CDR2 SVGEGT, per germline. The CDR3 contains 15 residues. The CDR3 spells CAGSYDGDTLYEQYF. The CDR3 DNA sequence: TGTGCCGGCAGTTACGACGGGGACACCCTCTACGAGCAGTACTTC.

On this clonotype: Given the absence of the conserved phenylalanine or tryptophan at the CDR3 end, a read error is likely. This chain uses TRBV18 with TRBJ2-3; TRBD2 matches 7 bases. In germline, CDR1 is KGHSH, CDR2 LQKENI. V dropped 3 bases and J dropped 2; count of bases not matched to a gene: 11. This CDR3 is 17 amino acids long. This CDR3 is CASSPWGGVTNTDTQYL. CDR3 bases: TGTGCCAGCTCACCCTGGGGGGGTGTGACAAACACAGATACGCAGTATTTG.

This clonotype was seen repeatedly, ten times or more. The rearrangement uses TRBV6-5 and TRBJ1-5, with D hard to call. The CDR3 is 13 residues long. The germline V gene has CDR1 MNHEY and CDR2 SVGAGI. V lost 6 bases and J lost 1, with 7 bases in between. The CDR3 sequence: CASSPTSNQPQHF. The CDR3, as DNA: TGTGCCAGCAGCCCCACCAGCAATCAGCCCCAGCATTTT.

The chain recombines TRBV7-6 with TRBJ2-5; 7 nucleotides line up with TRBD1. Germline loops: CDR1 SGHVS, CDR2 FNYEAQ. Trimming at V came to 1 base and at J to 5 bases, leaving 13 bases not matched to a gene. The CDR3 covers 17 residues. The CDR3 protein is CASSLDALLRGYETQYF. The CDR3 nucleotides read TGTGCCAGCAGCTTAGACGCCCTGCTCAGGGGGTATGAGACCCAGTACTTC. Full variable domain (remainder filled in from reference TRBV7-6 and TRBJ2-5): GAGVSQSPRYKVTKRGQDVALRCDPISGHVSLYWYRQALGQGPEFLTYFNYEAQQDKSGLPNDRFSAERPEGSISTLTIQRTEQRDSAMYRCASSLDALLRGYETQYFGPGTRLLVL.

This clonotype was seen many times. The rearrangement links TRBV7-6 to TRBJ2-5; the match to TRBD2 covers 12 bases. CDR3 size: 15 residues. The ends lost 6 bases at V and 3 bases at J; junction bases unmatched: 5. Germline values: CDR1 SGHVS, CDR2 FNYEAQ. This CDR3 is CASRKTSGSEETQYF. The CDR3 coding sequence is TGTGCCAGCAGGAAGACTAGCGGGAGTGAAGAGACCCAGTACTTC.

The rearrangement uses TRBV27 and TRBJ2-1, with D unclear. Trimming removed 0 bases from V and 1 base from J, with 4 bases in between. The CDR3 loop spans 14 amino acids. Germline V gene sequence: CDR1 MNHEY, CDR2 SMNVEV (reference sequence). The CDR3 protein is CASSLSQSYNEQFF. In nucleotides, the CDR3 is TGTGCCAGCAGTTTATCTCAGTCCTACAATGAGCAGTTCTTC.